These T cell receptor beta chains were read from a single sample in a study of shared clonotypes between healthy human individuals. The method was immunoSEQ multiplex PCR; TCRdb's version includes in-frame clones alone and lacks a portion of them. This table has nearly 600,000 clones, over 95% appearing once. Specimen: naive CD8+ T cells sorted from blood. These receptors came from a woman aged 25 to 39 in good health. Both conserved end residues are part of each CDR3. D genes are given only for firm matches. For some rows the clone size is stated as once, few or many, or as a class when expanded; others skip it.

CDR3 DNA: TGTGCCAGTAGTGAATACCCCGGGACAGGGGGCGTCACTTTCTTT
CDR3 protein: CASSEYPGTGGVTFF
V gene: TRBV19
clone size: -
CDR3 length: 15
D gene: TRBD1
J gene: TRBJ1-1

CDR3 DNA: TGTGCCAGCAGTTACTCGACAGGGCCCACAGATACGCAGTATTTT
CDR3 protein: CASSYSTGPTDTQYF
V gene: TRBV6-6
clone size: -
CDR3 length: 15
D gene: TRBD1
J gene: TRBJ2-3

CDR3 DNA: TGCGCCAGCAGCCAAGTGGAGCGGGGGGGCTACGAGCAGTACTTC
CDR3 protein: CASSQVERGGYEQYF
V gene: TRBV4-1
clone size: -
CDR3 length: 15
D gene: TRBD2
J gene: TRBJ2-7

CDR3 DNA: TGTGCCAGCAGTTTAATGCAGAGCTCCTATAATTCACCCCTCCACTTT
CDR3 protein: CASSLMQSSYNSPLHF
V gene: TRBV28
clone size: -
CDR3 length: 16
D gene: -
J gene: TRBJ1-6

CDR3 DNA: TGCGCCAGCAGCCAAGACCCCAGGACAGGGGCCCTTAATGAAAAACTGTTTTTT
CDR3 protein: CASSQDPRTGALNEKLFF
V gene: TRBV4-1
clone size: -
CDR3 length: 18
D gene: TRBD1
J gene: TRBJ1-4

CDR3 DNA: TGTGCCAGCAGCTTGTGGGAAGGCCTCAGCTCCTACGAGCAGTACTTC
CDR3 protein: CASSLWEGLSSYEQYF
V gene: TRBV5-6
clone size: -
CDR3 length: 16
D gene: -
J gene: TRBJ2-7

CDR3 DNA: TGCGCCAGCAGCTTGGTGGGTAGGGAAGAAGCTTTCTTT
CDR3 protein: CASSLVGREEAFF
V gene: TRBV5-1
clone size: -
CDR3 length: 13
D gene: -
J gene: TRBJ1-1

CDR3 DNA: TGTGCCAGCAGCTTATTGGGACACGGGGCTTTCTTT
CDR3 protein: CASSLLGHGAFF
V gene: TRBV7-2
clone size: -
CDR3 length: 12
D gene: -
J gene: TRBJ1-1

CDR3 DNA: TGTGCCAGCAGTTCCCCCACGGAGCGGGAGCTTTATACGCAGTATTTT
CDR3 protein: CASSSPTERELYTQYF
V gene: TRBV28
clone size: -
CDR3 length: 16
D gene: TRBD2
J gene: TRBJ2-3

CDR3 DNA: TGCAGCGTTGAAGATTACATTACCAATGAGCAGTTCTTC
CDR3 protein: CSVEDYITNEQFF
V gene: TRBV29-1
clone size: -
CDR3 length: 13
D gene: -
J gene: TRBJ2-1

CDR3 DNA: TGTGCCACCCTCTCGGCTGATGGCTACACCTTC
CDR3 protein: CATLSADGYTF
V gene: TRBV10-3
clone size: -
CDR3 length: 11
D gene: -
J gene: TRBJ1-2

CDR3 DNA: TGTGCCAGCAGTTTTAGAGTCGAGCAGTACTTC
CDR3 protein: CASSFRVEQYF
V gene: TRBV28
clone size: -
CDR3 length: 11
D gene: -
J gene: TRBJ2-7

CDR3 DNA: TGTGCCAGCAGCTTCCTTGCGAACAATGAGCAGTTCTTC
CDR3 protein: CASSFLANNEQFF
V gene: TRBV11-2
clone size: -
CDR3 length: 13
D gene: -
J gene: TRBJ2-1

CDR3 DNA: TGCAGCGTTGATGGAGGTGACAGGTCCCCCACCGGGGAGCTGTTTTTT
CDR3 protein: CSVDGGDRSPTGELFF
V gene: TRBV29-1
clone size: -
CDR3 length: 16
D gene: -
J gene: TRBJ2-2

CDR3 DNA: TGTGCCAGCGGGGCCGGTAATGAGCAGTTCTTC
CDR3 protein: CASGAGNEQFF
V gene: TRBV27
clone size: -
CDR3 length: 11
D gene: -
J gene: TRBJ2-1

CDR3 DNA: TGTGCCAGCACACTGGACAATCAGCCCCAGCATTTT
CDR3 protein: CASTLDNQPQHF
V gene: TRBV28
clone size: few
CDR3 length: 12
D gene: -
J gene: TRBJ1-5

CDR3 DNA: TGTGCCATCAGTTCCTTGGCCACAGCGGGAGAGGCCAATGAGCAGTTCTTC
CDR3 protein: CAISSLATAGEANEQFF
V gene: TRBV10-3
clone size: -
CDR3 length: 17
D gene: TRBD2
J gene: TRBJ2-1

CDR3 DNA: TGTGCCAGCAGCAAAGACAGGGACGGGCACTATGGCTACACCTTC
CDR3 protein: CASSKDRDGHYGYTF
V gene: TRBV21-1
clone size: -
CDR3 length: 15
D gene: -
J gene: TRBJ1-2

CDR3 DNA: TGTGCCACCAGGAACATACGAGGCTACGAGCAGTACTTC
CDR3 protein: CATRNIRGYEQYF
V gene: TRBV15
clone size: -
CDR3 length: 13
D gene: -
J gene: TRBJ2-7

CDR3 DNA: TGCGCCAGCAGCGACAGGGAAGATCAGCCCCAGCATTTT
CDR3 protein: CASSDREDQPQHF
V gene: TRBV4-1
clone size: -
CDR3 length: 13
D gene: TRBD1
J gene: TRBJ1-5

CDR3 DNA: TGTGCCAGCAGAGGGGGGCTCGGGTATGGCTACACCTTC
CDR3 protein: CASRGGLGYGYTF
V gene: TRBV27
clone size: -
CDR3 length: 13
D gene: -
J gene: TRBJ1-2

CDR3 DNA: TGTGCCAGCAGCTTAGTACGTGAGGAGACCCAGTACTTC
CDR3 protein: CASSLVREETQYF
V gene: TRBV7-9
clone size: -
CDR3 length: 13
D gene: -
J gene: TRBJ2-5

CDR3 DNA: TGTGCCAGCAACTTAGGGACTCATAGCAATCAGCCCCAGCATTTT
CDR3 protein: CASNLGTHSNQPQHF
V gene: TRBV28
clone size: once
CDR3 length: 15
D gene: -
J gene: TRBJ1-5

CDR3 DNA: TGTGCCAGCAGTTTCGGGGGGCTTCCCTACGAGCAGTACTTC
CDR3 protein: CASSFGGLPYEQYF
V gene: TRBV27
clone size: -
CDR3 length: 14
D gene: -
J gene: TRBJ2-7

CDR3 DNA: TGTGCCAGTAGTAGCGATTGGCAGGGTTCTGGGGAGCTGTTTTTT
CDR3 protein: CASSSDWQGSGELFF
V gene: TRBV19
clone size: -
CDR3 length: 15
D gene: -
J gene: TRBJ2-2

CDR3 DNA: TGTGCCAGCTCCGGGAGGGCTCAGGATACGCAGTATTTT
CDR3 protein: CASSGRAQDTQYF
V gene: TRBV11-2
clone size: -
CDR3 length: 13
D gene: TRBD2
J gene: TRBJ2-3

CDR3 DNA: TGCAGTGGACAGTACAACTATGGCTACACCTTC
CDR3 protein: CSGQYNYGYTF
V gene: TRBV20-1
clone size: -
CDR3 length: 11
D gene: -
J gene: TRBJ1-2

CDR3 DNA: TGTGCCATCAGTGAGTCGGACACTGGCCGTGATACGCAGTATTTT
CDR3 protein: CAISESDTGRDTQYF
V gene: TRBV10-3
clone size: -
CDR3 length: 15
D gene: -
J gene: TRBJ2-3

CDR3 DNA: TGTGCCAGTAGTTGGGACGCGAATCAGCCCCAGCATTTT
CDR3 protein: CASSWDANQPQHF
V gene: TRBV19
clone size: few
CDR3 length: 13
D gene: -
J gene: TRBJ1-5

CDR3 DNA: TGTGCCAGCAGACTAGGCAGAGGTATCTTCGACGGCTACACCTTC
CDR3 protein: CASRLGRGIFDGYTF
V gene: TRBV7-3
clone size: -
CDR3 length: 15
D gene: -
J gene: TRBJ1-2

CDR3 DNA: TGTGCCAGCAGCTTAGCCGGGACACTGGGGGCTGAAGCTTTCTTT
CDR3 protein: CASSLAGTLGAEAFF
V gene: TRBV7-8
clone size: -
CDR3 length: 15
D gene: -
J gene: TRBJ1-1

CDR3 DNA: TGTGCCAGCGGGGACTACGAGCAGTACTTC
CDR3 protein: CASGDYEQYF
V gene: TRBV27
clone size: -
CDR3 length: 10
D gene: -
J gene: TRBJ2-7

CDR3 DNA: TGCAGCGTTGAGCATAGACAGGGGGCTTACGAGCAGTACTTC
CDR3 protein: CSVEHRQGAYEQYF
V gene: TRBV29-1
clone size: -
CDR3 length: 14
D gene: TRBD1
J gene: TRBJ2-7

CDR3 DNA: TGCGCCAGCAGCTCACACGGGGGCCCCCTTGGGAATCAGCCCCAGCATTTT
CDR3 protein: CASSSHGGPLGNQPQHF
V gene: TRBV4-1
clone size: -
CDR3 length: 17
D gene: -
J gene: TRBJ1-5

CDR3 DNA: TGTGCCAGCAGTCCGAAGGACAGGGTGCTCTATGGCTACACCTTC
CDR3 protein: CASSPKDRVLYGYTF
V gene: TRBV27
clone size: -
CDR3 length: 15
D gene: TRBD1
J gene: TRBJ1-2

CDR3 DNA: TGTGCCAGCAGCTTATTCCGAAGAGGCTCGAGGGAGCAGTTCTTC
CDR3 protein: CASSLFRRGSREQFF
V gene: TRBV5-6
clone size: -
CDR3 length: 15
D gene: -
J gene: TRBJ2-1

CDR3 DNA: TGTGCCAGCAGCTTAGTCTCCCGGGGAACCGGGGAGCTGTTTTTT
CDR3 protein: CASSLVSRGTGELFF
V gene: TRBV11-1
clone size: -
CDR3 length: 15
D gene: -
J gene: TRBJ2-2

CDR3 DNA: TGTGCCAGCAGCACGGGCAATGAGCAGTTCTTC
CDR3 protein: CASSTGNEQFF
V gene: TRBV5-4
clone size: once
CDR3 length: 11
D gene: -
J gene: TRBJ2-1

CDR3 DNA: TGTGCCAGCAGCTTATTGAGTGCGGGACCGGGGGCTACGCAGTATTTT
CDR3 protein: CASSLLSAGPGATQYF
V gene: TRBV7-9
clone size: -
CDR3 length: 16
D gene: -
J gene: TRBJ2-3

CDR3 DNA: TGTGCCAGCAGCATTTTACAGGGGGCTAGTGGCACTGAAGCTTTCTTT
CDR3 protein: CASSILQGASGTEAFF
V gene: TRBV7-6
clone size: once
CDR3 length: 16
D gene: TRBD1
J gene: TRBJ1-1

CDR3 DNA: TGTGCCAGCAGTTTCTGGCCCACAGGGGGCCGGGACGAGCAGTACTTC
CDR3 protein: CASSFWPTGGRDEQYF
V gene: TRBV27
clone size: -
CDR3 length: 16
D gene: TRBD1
J gene: TRBJ2-7

CDR3 DNA: TGTGCCACTGGGGGACAGGGTCATTACGAAAAACTGTTTTTT
CDR3 protein: CATGGQGHYEKLFF
V gene: TRBV7-8
clone size: once
CDR3 length: 14
D gene: TRBD1
J gene: TRBJ1-4

CDR3 DNA: TGTGCCAGCAGGGGCCGGGACAGGGGAAGTCCCCAAGAGACCCAGTACTTC
CDR3 protein: CASRGRDRGSPQETQYF
V gene: TRBV28
clone size: -
CDR3 length: 17
D gene: TRBD1
J gene: TRBJ2-5

CDR3 DNA: TGTGCCAGCAACAAACTGGGGAATGAGCAGTTCTTC
CDR3 protein: CASNKLGNEQFF
V gene: TRBV6-1
clone size: -
CDR3 length: 12
D gene: -
J gene: TRBJ2-1

CDR3 DNA: TGCGCCAGCAGTAATAGACAGGGGGCGAACACTGAAGCTTTCTTT
CDR3 protein: CASSNRQGANTEAFF
V gene: TRBV10-2
clone size: -
CDR3 length: 15
D gene: TRBD1
J gene: TRBJ1-1

CDR3 DNA: TGCGCCAGCCGGCATTACGCGGGACATGGCGAGCAGTACTTC
CDR3 protein: CASRHYAGHGEQYF
V gene: TRBV4-1
clone size: -
CDR3 length: 14
D gene: -
J gene: TRBJ2-7

CDR3 DNA: TGTGCCAGTAGTATCCTCCGGGATGGTACAGATACGCAGTATTTT
CDR3 protein: CASSILRDGTDTQYF
V gene: TRBV19
clone size: -
CDR3 length: 15
D gene: -
J gene: TRBJ2-3

CDR3 DNA: TGTGCCAGCAGCTTTTTTGTTGGAGAGTCACCCCTCCACTTT
CDR3 protein: CASSFFVGESPLHF
V gene: TRBV7-8
clone size: -
CDR3 length: 14
D gene: -
J gene: TRBJ1-6

CDR3 DNA: TGCGCCAGCAGCCAAGCTAGGGGTAGGAATCAGCCCCAGCATTTT
CDR3 protein: CASSQARGRNQPQHF
V gene: TRBV4-1
clone size: -
CDR3 length: 15
D gene: -
J gene: TRBJ1-5

CDR3 DNA: TGCAGCGTTCCGGGGACACCATACAATGAGCAGTTCTTC
CDR3 protein: CSVPGTPYNEQFF
V gene: TRBV29-1
clone size: -
CDR3 length: 13
D gene: -
J gene: TRBJ2-1

CDR3 DNA: TGTGCCAGCAGCTCCAGACTAAACCCCAGGACCGAGCAGTACTTC
CDR3 protein: CASSSRLNPRTEQYF
V gene: TRBV11-2
clone size: -
CDR3 length: 15
D gene: -
J gene: TRBJ2-7

CDR3 DNA: TGTGCCTCACCTGGATACGGGAAGAGGGGCAGCACTGAAGCTTTCTTT
CDR3 protein: CASPGYGKRGSTEAFF
V gene: TRBV30
clone size: -
CDR3 length: 16
D gene: -
J gene: TRBJ1-1

CDR3 DNA: TGTGCCAGCAGTCCCCTAGCGGGAGGGCCAGGTGAGCAGTTCTTC
CDR3 protein: CASSPLAGGPGEQFF
V gene: TRBV27
clone size: -
CDR3 length: 15
D gene: TRBD2
J gene: TRBJ2-1

CDR3 DNA: TGTGCCAGCAACTTTCTGGGACAATCCTACAATGAGCAGTTCTTC
CDR3 protein: CASNFLGQSYNEQFF
V gene: TRBV9
clone size: -
CDR3 length: 15
D gene: -
J gene: TRBJ2-1

CDR3 DNA: TGTGCCAGCACGAGCGGAGAAACCTACAATGAGCAGTTCTTC
CDR3 protein: CASTSGETYNEQFF
V gene: TRBV7-9
clone size: -
CDR3 length: 14
D gene: -
J gene: TRBJ2-1